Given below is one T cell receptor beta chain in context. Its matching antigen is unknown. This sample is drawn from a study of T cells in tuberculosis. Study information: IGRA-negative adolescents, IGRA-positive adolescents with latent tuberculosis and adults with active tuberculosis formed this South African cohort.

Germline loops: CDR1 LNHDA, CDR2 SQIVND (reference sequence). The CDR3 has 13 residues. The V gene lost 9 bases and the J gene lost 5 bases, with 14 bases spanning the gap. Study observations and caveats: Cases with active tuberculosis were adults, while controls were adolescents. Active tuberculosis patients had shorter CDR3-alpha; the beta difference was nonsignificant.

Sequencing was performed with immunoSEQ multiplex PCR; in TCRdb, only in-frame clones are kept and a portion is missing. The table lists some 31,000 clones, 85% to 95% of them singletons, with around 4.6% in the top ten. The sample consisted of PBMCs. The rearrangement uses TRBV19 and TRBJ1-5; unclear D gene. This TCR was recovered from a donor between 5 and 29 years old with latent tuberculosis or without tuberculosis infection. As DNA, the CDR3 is TGTGCCAGCTATATCCGCGGAGATCAGCCCCAGCATTTT. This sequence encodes CASYIRGDQPQHF.